This passage covers 2 T cell receptor beta chains from one sample sequenced in a study of blood T cell repertoires in COVID-19. Profiling relied on immunoSEQ multiplex PCR, and the TCRdb table lists in-frame clones only, not all of them. The sample yields tens of thousands of clones, more than 75% seen once. The sequenced sample consisted of peripheral blood. The receptors stem from a human donor in a cohort sampled during active COVID-19.

The V gene is TRBV10-1, the J gene TRBJ2-3; 7 bases map to TRBD1. With 2 bases clipped from V and 2 bases from J, the junction kept 1 base outside the gene matches. Per germline, CDR1 WNHNN and CDR2 SYGVQD (reference sequence). This CDR3 is built from 14 residues. The DNA of the CDR3 is TGCGCCAGCAGTGAGGGGACAGCCACAGATACGCAGTATTTT. Protein sequence: CASSEGTATDTQYF.

V and J are TRBV5-3 and TRBJ2-7; D may be TRBD1 (5 bases). TRBV5-3 is an ORF, and what it does is uncertain. This CDR3 is built from 15 residues. Trimming removed 4 bases from V and 7 bases from J, with 21 bases in between. CDR3 DNA sequence: TGTGCCAGAAGCCGAAAGAAAGGGGTAATGGGGGAGCAGTACTTC. Amino acids: CARSRKKGVMGEQYF.